This passage covers 23 T cell receptor beta chains from one sample sequenced in a study of T-cell reconstitution after alpha-beta-depleted transplantation in children. The authors prepared the TCRbeta library with unique molecular identifiers. TCRdb called the PCR reads again in MiXCR, with one record for every CDR3 protein. The data show 230,000 or so distinct CDR3 sequences, approximately 12% seen once. Sequences were derived from PBMCs from the stem cell graft donor, sampled from the stem cell graft. The source is a human donor who donated a stem cell graft to a child with acute lymphoblastic leukemia.

This clonotype was seen ten or more times. This chain's CDR3 is CASSYWHTDEQYF. The CDR3 nucleotides read TGTGCCAGCAGTTACTGGCATACGGACGAGCAGTACTTC. The chain employs TRBV6-6 and TRBJ2-7, with D unclear. V was clipped by 1 base and J by 5 bases, with 9 bases between them. The V gene's germline CDR1 is MNHNY and CDR2 SVGAGI (reference sequence). The length of the CDR3 is 13 residues.

This clonotype was seen many times. V and J are TRBV5-1 and TRBJ1-1; D may be TRBD1 (6 bases). V lost 0 bases to trimming and J lost 8 bases, with 8 bases between them. Germline CDR1 and CDR2: SGHRS and YFSETQ. This CDR3 has 12 amino acids. Written as DNA, the CDR3 is TGCGCCAGCAGCTTGGCGGGGGGCGAAGCTTTCTTT. Translated, it gives CASSLAGGEAFF.

This clonotype was observed at least ten times. This sequence joins TRBV11-2 and TRBJ1-2; D ambiguous. Germline V CDR1 and CDR2: SGHAT, FQNNGV. V lost 5 bases and J lost 2, with 9 bases in between. The length of the CDR3 is 13 residues. CDR3 region: CASSPRVNYGYTF. The DNA for the CDR3 is TGTGCCAGCAGCCCTCGGGTCAACTATGGCTACACCTTC.

This clonotype showed up many times. The chain links TRBV24-1 to TRBJ1-1, with TRBD1 matching over 11 bases. Germline V gene lookup returns CDR1 KGHDR and CDR2 SFDVKD. Losses at the gene ends were 3 bases for V and 7 bases for J; bases not matched to a gene: 3. The CDR3 has 14 amino acids. CDR3 nucleotides: TGTGCCACCAGTGATCCAGGGACAGGGGGTGAAGCTTTCTTT. Translation gives CATSDPGTGGEAFF.

This clonotype was recorded at least ten times. The chain joins TRBV5-1 to TRBJ2-7, with a tentative D call TRBD1 (6 bases). V lost 7 bases to trimming and J lost 5 bases, with 13 bases between them. The CDR3 covers 12 residues. Per the germline V gene, CDR1 is SGHRS and CDR2 is YFSETQ. CDR3 sequence reads: CASSSRGDEQYF. Here the CDR3 DNA reads TGCGCCAGCTCATCCAGGGGCGACGAGCAGTACTTC.

The chain uses TRBV7-2 and TRBJ2-1, with 7 bases fitting TRBD2. V shed 4 bases and J 6 bases; nucleotides not matched to a gene: 6. The CDR3 has 14 residues. Germline V gives CDR1 SGHTA, CDR2 FQGNSA. CDR3 region: CASSSETSPNEQFF. CDR3 sequence (DNA): TGTGCCAGCAGCTCCGAGACTAGCCCCAATGAGCAGTTCTTC.

This clonotype was observed at least ten times. The V call is TRBV28, the J call TRBJ2-7; 8 bases line up with TRBD2. The CDR3 spans 16 residues. Unmatched junction bases numbered 10, after V lost 2 bases and J lost 4 bases. Germline CDR1 reads MDHEN; CDR2 reads SYDVKM. The CDR3 region is CASSLGRKAGEYEQYF. In DNA form, the CDR3 reads TGTGCCAGCAGTTTAGGAAGGAAAGCGGGAGAATACGAGCAGTACTTC.

This clonotype was counted many times. The chain uses TRBV3-1 and TRBJ2-2; D is possibly TRBD1 (6 bases). CDR3 length: 16 amino acids. Germline V gives CDR1 LGHDT, CDR2 YNNKEL (reference sequence). V lost 1 base and J lost 4, with 13 bases in between. In DNA form, the CDR3 reads TGTGCCAGCAGCCAAGTGCAGGGGCGTATCACCGGGGAGCTGTTTTTT. Its protein is CASSQVQGRITGELFF.

Ten or more counts support this clonotype. This sequence joins TRBV6-1 and TRBJ2-2; D remains unclear. The CDR3 runs 14 residues. Germline assignment: CDR1 MNHNS and CDR2 SASEGT. Trimming cost V 3 bases and J 3 bases, with 8 bases left between them. The CDR3 bases are TGTGCCAGCAGTGAGGCACCCCACACCGGGGAGCTGTTTTTT. Protein product: CASSEAPHTGELFF.

Written as DNA, the CDR3 is TGTGCCAGTAGTACTGACTCGGTCTTTTACAATGAGCAGTTCTTC. It translates to CASSTDSVFYNEQFF. The chain is built from TRBV19 and TRBJ2-1, with D uncertain. Germline CDR1 and CDR2: LNHDA and SQIVND (reference sequence). V was clipped by 4 bases and J by 4 bases, with 14 bases between them. This CDR3 spans 15 amino acids.

Ten or more counts support this clonotype. This chain uses TRBV20-1 with TRBJ2-4; D gene uncertain. The V gene lost 0 bases and the J gene lost 1 base, with 7 bases spanning the gap. Germline V gene sequence: CDR1 DFQATT, CDR2 SNEGSKA (reference sequence). The CDR3 runs to 14 residues. The CDR3 DNA follows: TGCAGTGCTAGAGAGATTACGGCCAAAAACATTCAGTACTTC. This codes for CSAREITAKNIQYF.

This clonotype came up many times. V and J are TRBV20-1 and TRBJ2-1; maybe TRBD1 (5 bases). The V end lost 3 bases, the J end lost 4 bases, and 16 bases lay between the germline ends. The germline gives CDR1 DFQATT, CDR2 SNEGSKA (reference sequence). CDR3 length equals 15 residues. Written as DNA, the CDR3 is TGCAGTGCTAGGGTGGTGGGGCGAGTATACAATGAGCAGTTCTTC. Translating gives CSARVVGRVYNEQFF.

This clonotype was found many times. This chain links TRBV5-1 with TRBJ2-7; D may be TRBD1 or TRBD2 (5 bases each). Germline CDR1 and CDR2: SGHRS and YFSETQ. V lost 5 bases to trimming and J lost 2 bases, with 17 bases between them. CDR3 length: 15 amino acids. CDR3 DNA: TGCGCCAGCAGGCAGAGGGACGGAAGTACCTACGAGCAGTACTTC. Amino acids: CASRQRDGSTYEQYF.

The V call is TRBV11-2, the J call TRBJ1-3; weak D call: TRBD1 (5 bases). Germline CDR1 SGHAT, CDR2 FQNNGV. This CDR3 spans 17 amino acids. Trimming left V 2 bases short and J 0 bases short, with 14 bases between. The CDR3 DNA follows: TGTGCCAGCAGCTTATTCACCGACAGTCTCTCTGGAAACACCATATATTTT. Amino acids: CASSLFTDSLSGNTIYF.

This clonotype was seen ten or more times. The chain carries TRBV20-1 and TRBJ2-7; a possible D gene is TRBD1 (7 bases). V was shortened by 0 bases and J by 2 bases, with 14 bases between the two germline ends. From germline, CDR1 is DFQATT and CDR2 SNEGSKA (reference sequence). CDR3 length: 15 residues. The CDR3: CSARDPQGGAYEQYF. The CDR3 DNA is TGCAGTGCTAGAGATCCCCAGGGGGGAGCCTACGAGCAGTACTTC.

In this sample, this clonotype turned up a few times. V gene TRBV4-2 combines with J gene TRBJ2-3, with a possible D match to TRBD2 (5 bases). From germline, CDR1 is LGHNA and CDR2 YNFKEQ. V was cut by 3 bases and J by 3 bases, with 16 bases left in between. The CDR3 length is 16 residues. This CDR3 is CASSQGMEAQTDTQYF. The CDR3 coding sequence is TGTGCCAGCAGCCAGGGGATGGAGGCCCAGACAGATACGCAGTATTTT.

This rearrangement joins TRBV6-2 or TRBV6-3 to TRBJ2-7, with unresolved D. CDR1 and CDR2 (germline): MNHEY, SVGEGT. V lost 7 bases to trimming and J lost 0 bases, with 19 bases between them. The CDR3 runs 16 residues. The chain's CDR3 is CASNSWGDASSYEQYF. The CDR3 region has the DNA TGTGCCAGCAATTCCTGGGGTGACGCCAGCTCCTACGAGCAGTACTTC.

This clonotype was seen at least ten times. The CDR3 here is CSVENLRRAATYNEQFF. DNA for the CDR3: TGCAGCGTTGAAAACCTCAGAAGGGCGGCTACCTACAATGAGCAGTTCTTC. The chain recombines TRBV29-1 with TRBJ2-1; unclear D gene. The CDR3 runs 17 residues. V gave up 2 bases and J gave up 2 bases, with 19 bases separating them. Germline V gene data show CDR1 as SQVTM and CDR2 as ANQGSEA.

This clonotype was recorded a few times. This chain uses TRBV7-9 with TRBJ2-7, with a possible D match to TRBD2 (6 bases). Trimming took off 5 bases at V and 0 bases at J, with 17 bases between the two ends. The CDR3 sequence is 16 residues long. Germline V CDR1 and CDR2: SEHNR, FQNEAQ (reference sequence). This CDR3 reads CASSAAGTPSSYEQYF. The CDR3 DNA follows: TGTGCCAGCAGCGCCGCCGGGACTCCCAGCTCCTACGAGCAGTACTTC.

This clonotype was seen at least ten times. This chain joins TRBV28 and TRBJ1-2; D ambiguous. The V and J ends lost 1 base and 0 bases respectively, with 0 bases between them. This CDR3 is 12 amino acids long. Per germline, CDR1 MDHEN and CDR2 SYDVKM. Here the CDR3 reads CASSLSNYGYTF. CDR3 nucleotide sequence: TGTGCCAGCAGTTTATCTAACTATGGCTACACCTTC.

The sample holds many counts of this clonotype. The chain links TRBV5-6 to TRBJ1-5; 7 positions agree with TRBD1. The CDR3 contains 16 residues. J gave up 1 base and V 3 bases, and 7 bases lay outside the gene matches. Looked up from germline, CDR1 is SGHDT and CDR2 is YYEEEE. The CDR3 loop reads CASSYRQGTSNQPQHF. The CDR3 bases are TGTGCCAGCAGCTATCGACAGGGAACCAGCAATCAGCCCCAGCATTTT.

On this clonotype itself: A clone one base away is much larger, so this may be a read error. The chain links TRBV5-1 to TRBJ2-5; 7 nucleotides align to TRBD2. CDR1 is SGHRS, CDR2 YFSETQ, per germline. The CDR3 length is 13 residues. J lost 5 bases, V lost 7 bases, and 8 bases had no gene match. CDR3 in amino acids: CASDGAGMETQYF. In DNA, the CDR3 is TGCGCCAGCGATGGAGCGGGGATGGAGACCCAGTACTTC.

Of note for this clonotype: Given a much more abundant clone one base away, this may be a read error. The chain uses TRBV4-2 and TRBJ1-4; weak D call: TRBD1 (5 bases). The CDR3 has 16 amino acids. CDR1 LGHNA and CDR2 YNFKEQ come from the germline V gene. The germline V and J ends were trimmed by 1 base and 5 bases, with 14 bases remaining between them. The CDR3 loop reads CASSQVVVQGNEKLFF. The CDR3 DNA is TGTGCCAGCAGCCAAGTAGTGGTTCAGGGAAATGAAAAACTGTTTTTT.